A single sample is the source of the 14 T cell receptor beta chains below, sequenced in a study of identical twins. A single record per CDR3 protein comes from TCRdb applying MiXCR to the 5' RACE reads. Counted here are about 890,000 distinct CDR3 sequences, approximately 13% occurring once; the ten biggest clones make up around 1.6%. The same data also went into a second study, on yellow fever vaccine responses in identical twins.

The source material was PBMCs. The receptors originated from a woman aged 18-29 years in good health.

This chain links TRBV21-1 with TRBJ2-1. TRBV21-1 is marked as a pseudogene. The CDR3 loop spans 15 amino acids. CDR3 nucleotide sequence: TGTGCCAGCAGCAACAACGTAAGCTCCTACAATGAGCAGTTCTTC. Translated: CASSNNVSSYNEQFF.

This clonotype was counted only a few times. The genes are TRBV29-1 and TRBJ1-2; possible D gene TRBD1, 5 bases. This CDR3 contains 13 residues. The V end was cut by 3 bases, the J end by 6 bases, with 14 bases between. The germline V gene has CDR1 SQVTM and CDR2 ANQGSEA. The CDR3 here is CSVDQGAADGYTF. The CDR3 coding sequence is TGCAGCGTTGATCAGGGAGCGGCGGATGGCTACACCTTC.

This sequence joins TRBV7-6 and TRBJ1-1; tentatively, D is TRBD1 (6 bases). CDR3 length: 13 amino acids. Per the germline V gene, CDR1 is SGHVS and CDR2 is FNYEAQ. Trimming cost V 5 bases and J 8 bases, with 15 bases left between them. In DNA form, the CDR3 reads TGTGCCAGCAGCGCGTTGGGGGCGTCGGAAGCTTTCTTT. Protein sequence: CASSALGASEAFF.

This clonotype was observed a handful of times. This chain connects TRBV12-3 or TRBV12-4 to TRBJ2-4; TRBD1 aligns across 11 bases. CDR3 length equals 17 residues. V lost 8 bases to trimming and J lost 3 bases; unmatched junction nucleotides: 12. CDR3 region: CASSPGTGGIYKNIQYF. CDR3 in DNA: TGTGCCAGCTCTCCCGGGACAGGGGGTATCTACAAAAACATTCAGTACTTC.

V gene TRBV12-3 or TRBV12-4 combines with J gene TRBJ2-1; 8 bases map to TRBD2. The CDR3 covers 16 residues. Trimming removed 4 bases from V and 7 bases from J; junction bases left unmatched: 12. CDR3 sequence reads: CASSWTLAELWNEQFF. The CDR3 nucleotides read TGTGCCAGCAGTTGGACACTAGCGGAGCTTTGGAATGAGCAGTTCTTC.

The sample holds a few counts of this clonotype. This chain connects TRBV24-1 to TRBJ2-5; 9 nucleotides line up with TRBD1. Germline V gene data show CDR1 as KGHDR and CDR2 as SFDVKD. The V and J ends lost 4 bases and 5 bases, in that order; junction bases with no gene match: 10. The CDR3 has 16 residues. CDR3 nucleotide sequence: TGTGCCACCAGTGACACCAGGGACAGGGTGAGGGAGACCCAGTACTTC. As protein: CATSDTRDRVRETQYF.

This clonotype was counted between two and nine times. The V and J genes are TRBV4-2 and TRBJ2-5, with 11 nucleotides matching TRBD2. There are 15 residues in the CDR3. The germline CDR1 and CDR2 sequences are LGHNA and YNFKEQ. J lost 5 bases, V lost 1 base, and 3 bases had no gene match. For the CDR3, the DNA is TGTGCCAGCAGCCAAGGCGCTAGCGGGGGGGAGACCCAGTACTTC. It specifies CASSQGASGGETQYF.

This sequence joins TRBV19 and TRBJ1-2; D is unresolved. Per the germline V gene, CDR1 is LNHDA and CDR2 is SQIVND (reference sequence). V lost 5 bases and J 4 bases, leaving 23 bases between the germline ends. This CDR3 has 17 residues. In DNA form, the CDR3 reads TGTGCCAGTAGTTTAAAGGGTTTGACATCAACGGCCTATGGCTACACCTTC. Translating gives CASSLKGLTSTAYGYTF.

Only a few counts were recorded for this clonotype. CDR3 in DNA: TGTGCCAGCAGGCCTATGGGGGAGGGCAATGAGCAGTTCTTC. Translated, it gives CASRPMGEGNEQFF. The V and J genes are TRBV28 and TRBJ2-1, with 7 positions matching TRBD2. The CDR3 has 14 amino acids. V was pared by 6 bases and J by 6 bases, with 8 bases of the junction left unmatched. Germline V gene sequence: CDR1 MDHEN, CDR2 SYDVKM.

This clonotype was seen a handful of times. V usage is TRBV7-2 and J usage is TRBJ2-1; D is possibly TRBD1 (5 bases). Trimming left V 1 base short and J 4 bases short, with 17 bases between. CDR1 is SGHTA, CDR2 FQGNSA, per germline. The CDR3 is made up of 17 amino acids. As DNA, the CDR3 is TGTGCCAGCAGCTTAGTGTTCGGACAAGGTCCTTACAATGAGCAGTTCTTC. Translation: CASSLVFGQGPYNEQFF.

This sequence joins TRBV12-3 or TRBV12-4 and TRBJ2-7; 8 bases are shared with TRBD2. Trimming removed 9 bases from V and 7 bases from J; junction bases left unmatched: 8. This CDR3 spans 12 amino acids. The CDR3 spells CARRGGECEQYV. CDR3 DNA: TGTGCCAGACGGGGGGGCGAATGTGAGCAGTACGTC.

This clonotype was seen a few times. This rearrangement joins TRBV12-3 or TRBV12-4 to TRBJ2-7; D gene ambiguous. The CDR3 length is 12 residues. V lost 5 bases, J lost 2 bases, and 7 bases lay in between. The CDR3 protein is CASSAVPYEQYF. CDR3 coding DNA: TGTGCCAGCAGTGCAGTCCCCTACGAGCAGTACTTC.

In its sample, this clonotype was seen a few times. The CDR3 reads CSWTGRTYEQYV. The CDR3 DNA reads TGCAGTTGGACAGGCCGAACCTACGAGCAGTACGTC. The chain joins TRBV20-1 to TRBJ2-7; 7 bases match TRBD1. V trimming: 8 bases; J trimming: 2 bases; junction bases outside the gene matches: 6. Germline V gene sequence: CDR1 DFQATT, CDR2 SNEGSKA (reference sequence). The CDR3 length is 12 residues.

The chain employs TRBV5-1 and TRBJ2-3; the D gene is possibly TRBD1 (7 bases). With 0 bases removed from V and 5 bases from J, the gap between germline ends came to 16 bases. Germline V gene lookup returns CDR1 SGHRS and CDR2 YFSETQ. The CDR3 is made up of 16 amino acids. CDR3 DNA sequence: TGCGCCAGCAGCTTGGGGCGGGACAGAGTCCAAGATACGCAGTATTTT. Protein sequence: CASSLGRDRVQDTQYF.